The clone carrying this T cell receptor beta chain was seen more than once but under ten times. Its cognate antigen is unknown. The sample originates from a study of PD-1 blockade in classical Hodgkin lymphoma. Overall study findings and caveats: TCR diversity in CD4+, not CD8+, cells rose significantly by C4D1. Reported baseline diversity: healthy donors highest, relapsed/refractory patients lowest.

Each of the patients experienced relapse following autologous stem cell transplantation, and their brentuximab vedotin exposure differed. TCRdb's copy holds only in-frame clones and misses some; the assay was immunoSEQ multiplex PCR. The sample has 30,000 to 50,000 clones, around 78% seen once. This receptor was taken from a human donor with classical Hodgkin lymphoma. Here the sequenced sample was peripheral blood mononuclear cells (PBMCs), taken at baseline.

The CDR3 region is CASSLGSGRTDTQYF. The CDR3 region has the DNA TGTGCCAGCAGCTTAGGTAGTGGGAGAACAGATACGCAGTATTTT. J is TRBJ2-3 and V is TRBV11-3, with a possible D match to TRBD2 (5 bases). Deletions cut 1 base from V and 3 bases from J, with 11 bases between. The CDR3 loop spans 15 amino acids. CDR1 SGHNT and CDR2 YENEEA come from the germline V gene.